This T cell receptor beta chain was retrieved from a study of blood T cell repertoires in COVID-19. About the study: Some COVID-19 samples were acute and others convalescent; all came from the United States, Italy and Spain.

Assay used: immunoSEQ multiplex PCR; TCRdb lists only in-frame clones, some missing. The data contain about 100,000 clones, roughly nine tenths of them seen just once; the ten biggest clones take up 32%. With V trimmed by 5 bases and J by 8 bases, 12 bases remained unmatched. The CDR3 spans 16 residues. The germline V gene has CDR1 MNHEY and CDR2 SVGEGT. This sequence originates from a woman of 80 years or more with acute or convalescent COVID-19. J is TRBJ2-1 and V is TRBV6-2 or TRBV6-3, with 10 bases matching TRBD2. The material sequenced was peripheral blood. The CDR3: CASSTPQRGGPDEQFF. As DNA, the CDR3 is TGTGCCAGCAGTACCCCCCAGCGGGGGGGCCCAGATGAGCAGTTCTTC.